The present TCR beta chain was sequenced within a study of cytomegalovirus exposure and HLA in healthy donors. Study-level findings and limits: Subsequent analysis revealed that first-cohort TCR clusters tended to co-occur in the 130 or so validation repertoires.

The CDR3 spans 14 residues. CDR1 SGHRS and CDR2 YFSETQ come from the germline V gene. The germline V and J ends were trimmed by 4 bases and 1 base, with 11 bases remaining between them. The table came from immunoSEQ multiplex PCR; TCRdb's copy has only in-frame clones and leaves some out. The sample lists over 200,000 clones; 70% to 90% were seen once. As to this clone: As yet, its antigen is unknown.

This chain connects TRBV5-1 to TRBJ2-5; no definite D call. This TCR derives from a woman aged 18 to 35 in good health and CMV-seronegative. Sample: PBMCs. CDR3 sequence (DNA): TGCGCCAGCAGCCCCTCAATGGGCCAAGAGACCCAGTACTTC. Translating it yields CASSPSMGQETQYF.